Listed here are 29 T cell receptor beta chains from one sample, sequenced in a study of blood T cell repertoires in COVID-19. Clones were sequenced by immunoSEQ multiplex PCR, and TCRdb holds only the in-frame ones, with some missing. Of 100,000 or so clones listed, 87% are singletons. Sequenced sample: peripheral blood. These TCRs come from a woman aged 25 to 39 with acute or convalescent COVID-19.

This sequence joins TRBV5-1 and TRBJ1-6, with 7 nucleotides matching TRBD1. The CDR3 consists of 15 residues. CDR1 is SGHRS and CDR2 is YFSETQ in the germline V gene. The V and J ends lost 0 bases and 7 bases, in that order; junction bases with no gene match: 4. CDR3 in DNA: TGCGCCAGCAGCTTGGCCGGGACAGCAAATTCACCCCTCCACTTT. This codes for CASSLAGTANSPLHF.

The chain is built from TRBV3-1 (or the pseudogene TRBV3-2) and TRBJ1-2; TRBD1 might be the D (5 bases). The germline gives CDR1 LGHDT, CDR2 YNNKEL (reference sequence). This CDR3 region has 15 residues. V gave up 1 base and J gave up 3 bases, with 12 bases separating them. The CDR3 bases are TGTGCCAGCAGCCAAGCCCAGGGCTGGGACTATGGCTACACCTTC. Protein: CASSQAQGWDYGYTF.

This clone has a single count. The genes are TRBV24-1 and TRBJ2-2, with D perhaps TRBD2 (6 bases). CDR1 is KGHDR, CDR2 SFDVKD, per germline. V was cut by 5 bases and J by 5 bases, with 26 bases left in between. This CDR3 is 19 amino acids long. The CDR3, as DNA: TGTGCCACCAGTGCCTATAACAACGGAGTAGGAGGGAAGACCGGGGAGCTGTTTTTT. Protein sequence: CATSAYNNGVGGKTGELFF.

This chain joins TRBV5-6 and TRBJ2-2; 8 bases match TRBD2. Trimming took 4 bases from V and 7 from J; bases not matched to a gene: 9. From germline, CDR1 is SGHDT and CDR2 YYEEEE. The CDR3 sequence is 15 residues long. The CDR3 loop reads CASSRPGLAGGELFF. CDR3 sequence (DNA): TGTGCCAGCAGCCGCCCAGGACTAGCAGGCGGGGAGCTGTTTTTT.

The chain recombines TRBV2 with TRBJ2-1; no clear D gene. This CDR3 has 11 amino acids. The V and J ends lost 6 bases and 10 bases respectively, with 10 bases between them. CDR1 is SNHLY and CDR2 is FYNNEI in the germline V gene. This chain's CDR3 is CASRARQEQFF. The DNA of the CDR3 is TGTGCCAGCAGGGCGCGGCAGGAGCAGTTCTTC.

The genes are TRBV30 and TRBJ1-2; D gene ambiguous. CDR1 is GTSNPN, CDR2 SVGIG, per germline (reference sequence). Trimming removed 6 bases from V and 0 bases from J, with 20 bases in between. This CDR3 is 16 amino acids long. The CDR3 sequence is CACFGFGGITNYGYTF. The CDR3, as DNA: TGTGCCTGTTTTGGTTTTGGAGGCATAACTAACTATGGCTACACCTTC. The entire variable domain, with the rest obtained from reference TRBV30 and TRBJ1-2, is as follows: SQTIHQWPATLVQPVGSPLSLECTVEGTSNPNLYWYRQAAGRGLQLLFYSVGIGQISSEVPQNLSASRPQDRQFILSSKKLLLSDSGFYLCACFGFGGITNYGYTFGSGTRLTVV.

The CDR3 region is CSVGTDSNQPQHF. DNA of the CDR3: TGCAGCGTTGGGACAGATAGCAATCAGCCCCAGCATTTT. The chain employs TRBV29-1 and TRBJ1-5; tentative D call: TRBD1 (6 bases). This CDR3 contains 13 residues. Germline CDR1 and CDR2: SQVTM and ANQGSEA. V lost 4 bases to trimming and J lost 0 bases, with 7 bases between them. The full variable domain, completed using reference TRBV29-1 and TRBJ1-5, is SAVISQKPSRDICQRGTSLTIQCQVDSQVTMMFWYRQQPGQSLTLIATANQGSEATYESGFVIDKFPISRPNLTFSTLTVSNMSPEDSSIYLCSVGTDSNQPQHFGDGTRLSIL.

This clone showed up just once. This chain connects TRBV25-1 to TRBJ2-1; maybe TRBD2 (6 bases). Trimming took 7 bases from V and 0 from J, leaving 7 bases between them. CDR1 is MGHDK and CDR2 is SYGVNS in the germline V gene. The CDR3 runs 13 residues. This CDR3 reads CASMRGSYNEQFF. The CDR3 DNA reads TGTGCCAGCATGCGGGGCTCCTACAATGAGCAGTTCTTC.

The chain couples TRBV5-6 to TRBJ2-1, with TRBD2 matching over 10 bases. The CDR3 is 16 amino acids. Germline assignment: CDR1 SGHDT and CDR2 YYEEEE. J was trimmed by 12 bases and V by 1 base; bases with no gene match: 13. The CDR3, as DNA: TGTGCCAGCAGCTTGAACGGCCGGACTAGCGGAGTGGGGCAGTTCTTC. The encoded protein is CASSLNGRTSGVGQFF.

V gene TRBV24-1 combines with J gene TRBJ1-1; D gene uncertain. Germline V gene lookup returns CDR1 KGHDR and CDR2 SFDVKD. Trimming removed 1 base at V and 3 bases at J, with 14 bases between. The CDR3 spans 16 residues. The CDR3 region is CATSDLLGEGDTEAFF. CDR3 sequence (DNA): TGTGCCACCAGTGATTTACTAGGCGAGGGAGACACTGAAGCTTTCTTT.

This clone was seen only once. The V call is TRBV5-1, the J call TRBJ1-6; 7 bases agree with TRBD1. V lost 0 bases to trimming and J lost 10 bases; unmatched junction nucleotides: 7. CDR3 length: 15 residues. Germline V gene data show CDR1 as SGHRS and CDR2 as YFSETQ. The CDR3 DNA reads TGCGCCAGCAGCTTGGCCGCAGGGGGATTGTCACCCCTCCACTTT. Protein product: CASSLAAGGLSPLHF.

This chain's CDR3 is CASSHGQGAAYEQYF. The CDR3 DNA reads TGCGCCAGCAGCCATGGACAGGGAGCGGCTTACGAGCAGTACTTC. The chain carries TRBV5-1 and TRBJ2-7; TRBD1 agrees at 8 bases. The V segment lost 4 bases and the J segment 4 bases; nucleotides outside the gene matches: 10. Germline CDR1 reads SGHRS; CDR2 reads YFSETQ. This CDR3 comprises 15 residues.

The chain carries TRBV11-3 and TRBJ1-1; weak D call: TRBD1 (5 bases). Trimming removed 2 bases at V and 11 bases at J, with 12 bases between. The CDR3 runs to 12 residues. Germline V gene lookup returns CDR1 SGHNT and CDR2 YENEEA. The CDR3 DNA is TGTGCCAGCAGCTTAAAGGACATGCCCGCTTTCTTT. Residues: CASSLKDMPAFF.

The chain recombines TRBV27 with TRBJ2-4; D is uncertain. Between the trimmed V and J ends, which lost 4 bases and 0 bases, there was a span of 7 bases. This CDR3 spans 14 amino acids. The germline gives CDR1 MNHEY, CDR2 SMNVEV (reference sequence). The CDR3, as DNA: TGTGCCAGCAGTTCCCAAATAGCCAAAAACATTCAGTACTTC. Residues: CASSSQIAKNIQYF.

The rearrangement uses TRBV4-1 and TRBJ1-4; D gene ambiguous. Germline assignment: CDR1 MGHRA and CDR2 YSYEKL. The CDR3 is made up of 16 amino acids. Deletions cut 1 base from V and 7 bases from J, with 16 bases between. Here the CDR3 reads CASSQGSPISGEKLFF. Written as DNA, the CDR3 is TGCGCCAGCAGCCAAGGATCCCCCATCTCAGGTGAAAAACTGTTTTTT.

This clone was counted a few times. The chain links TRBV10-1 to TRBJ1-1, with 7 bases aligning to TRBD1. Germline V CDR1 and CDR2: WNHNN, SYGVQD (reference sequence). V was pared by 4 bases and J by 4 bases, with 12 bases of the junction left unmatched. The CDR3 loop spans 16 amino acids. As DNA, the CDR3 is TGCGCCAGCAGTGGCAGAAGAGGGACAGCCCTCACTGAAGCTTTCTTT. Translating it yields CASSGRRGTALTEAFF.

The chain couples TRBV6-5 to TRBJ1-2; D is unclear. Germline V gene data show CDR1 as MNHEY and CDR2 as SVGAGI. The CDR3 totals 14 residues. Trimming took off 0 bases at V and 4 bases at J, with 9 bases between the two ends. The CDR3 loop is CASSYSRRSYGYTF. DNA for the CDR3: TGTGCCAGCAGTTACTCGCGGAGGAGCTATGGCTACACCTTC.

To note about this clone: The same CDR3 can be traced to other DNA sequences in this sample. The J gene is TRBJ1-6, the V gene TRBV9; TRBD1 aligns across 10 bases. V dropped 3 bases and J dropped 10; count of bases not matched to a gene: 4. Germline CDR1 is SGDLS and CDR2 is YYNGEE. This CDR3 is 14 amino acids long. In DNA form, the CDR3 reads TGTGCCAGCAGCGCGACAGGGGGCGAATCACCCCTCCACTTT. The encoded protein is CASSATGGESPLHF.

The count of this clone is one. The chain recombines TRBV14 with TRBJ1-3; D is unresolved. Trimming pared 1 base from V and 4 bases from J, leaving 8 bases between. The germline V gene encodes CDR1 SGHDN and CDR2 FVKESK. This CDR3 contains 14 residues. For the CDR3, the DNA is TGTGCCAGCAGCCAAGGCGGCAGAGGAAACACCATATATTTT. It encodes CASSQGGRGNTIYF.

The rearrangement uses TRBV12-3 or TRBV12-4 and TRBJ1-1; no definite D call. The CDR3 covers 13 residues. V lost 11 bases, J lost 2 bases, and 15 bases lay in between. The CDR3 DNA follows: TGTGCCGTCCAAGCGCGGATAAACACTGAAGCTTTCTTT. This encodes CAVQARINTEAFF.

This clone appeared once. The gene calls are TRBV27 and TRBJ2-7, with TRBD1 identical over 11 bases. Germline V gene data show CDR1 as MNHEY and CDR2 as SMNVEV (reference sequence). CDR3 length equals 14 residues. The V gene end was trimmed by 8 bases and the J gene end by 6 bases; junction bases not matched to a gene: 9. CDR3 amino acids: CASGSPGQGGEQYF. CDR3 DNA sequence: TGTGCCAGCGGGTCTCCGGGACAGGGGGGCGAGCAGTACTTC.

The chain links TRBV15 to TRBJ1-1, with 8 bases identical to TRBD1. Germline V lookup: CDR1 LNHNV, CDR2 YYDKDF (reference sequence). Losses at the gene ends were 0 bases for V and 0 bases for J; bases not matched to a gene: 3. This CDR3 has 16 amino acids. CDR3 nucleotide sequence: TGTGCCACCAGCAGAGATTTACAGGGGGTGAACACTGAAGCTTTCTTT. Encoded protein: CATSRDLQGVNTEAFF.

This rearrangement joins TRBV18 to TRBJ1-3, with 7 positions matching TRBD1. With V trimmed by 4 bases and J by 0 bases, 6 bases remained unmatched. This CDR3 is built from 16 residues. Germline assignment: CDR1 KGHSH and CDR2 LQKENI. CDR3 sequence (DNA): TGTGCCAGCTCACGGGGACAGCCCCTCTCTGGAAACACCATATATTTT. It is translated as CASSRGQPLSGNTIYF. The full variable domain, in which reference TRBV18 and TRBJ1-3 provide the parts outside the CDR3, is NAGVMQNPRHLVRRRGQEARLRCSPMKGHSHVYWYRQLPEEGLKFMVYLQKENIIDESGMPKERFSAEFPKEGPSILRIQQVVRGDSAAYFCASSRGQPLSGNTIYFGEGSWLTVV.

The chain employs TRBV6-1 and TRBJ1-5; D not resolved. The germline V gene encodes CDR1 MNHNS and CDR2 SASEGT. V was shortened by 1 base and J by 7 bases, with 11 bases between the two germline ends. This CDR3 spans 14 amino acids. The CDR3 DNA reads TGTGCCAGCAGTGAAGGACTGCTCGGGCAGCCCCAGCATTTT. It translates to CASSEGLLGQPQHF.

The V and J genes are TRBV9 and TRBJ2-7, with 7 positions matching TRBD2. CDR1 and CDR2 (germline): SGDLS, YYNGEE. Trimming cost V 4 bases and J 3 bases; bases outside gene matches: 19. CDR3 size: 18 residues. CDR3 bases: TGTGCCAGCAGCCGGGACGTCGGTAGCGGGTGGGGAGGCTACGAGCAGTACTTC. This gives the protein CASSRDVGSGWGGYEQYF.

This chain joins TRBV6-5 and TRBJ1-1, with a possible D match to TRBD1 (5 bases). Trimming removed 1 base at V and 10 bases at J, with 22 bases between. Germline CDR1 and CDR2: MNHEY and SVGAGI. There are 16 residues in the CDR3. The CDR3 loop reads CASSYFHGGEGLRAFF. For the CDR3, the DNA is TGTGCCAGCAGTTACTTCCACGGGGGGGAAGGACTACGAGCTTTCTTT.

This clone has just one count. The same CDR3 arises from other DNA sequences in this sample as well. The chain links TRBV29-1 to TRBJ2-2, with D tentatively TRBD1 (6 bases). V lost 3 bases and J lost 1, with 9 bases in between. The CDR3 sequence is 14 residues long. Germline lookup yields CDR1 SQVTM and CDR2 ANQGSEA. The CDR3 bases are TGCAGCGTTGATGGACAGAAGAACACCGGGGAGCTGTTTTTT. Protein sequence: CSVDGQKNTGELFF.

The CDR3 protein is CATSRTGFQNQPQHF. The CDR3 bases are TGTGCCACCAGCAGGACCGGGTTCCAAAATCAGCCCCAGCATTTT. This rearrangement joins TRBV15 to TRBJ1-5; no definite D call. CDR3 length equals 15 residues. Per germline, CDR1 LNHNV and CDR2 YYDKDF (reference sequence). The V gene lost 3 bases and the J gene lost 4 bases, with 13 bases spanning the gap.

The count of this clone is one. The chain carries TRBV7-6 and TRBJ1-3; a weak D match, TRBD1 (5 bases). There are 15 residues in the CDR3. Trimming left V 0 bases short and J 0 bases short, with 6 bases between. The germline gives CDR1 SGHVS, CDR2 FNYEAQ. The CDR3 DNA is TGTGCCAGCAGCTTAGCGACAGTCTCTGGAAACACCATATATTTT. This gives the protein CASSLATVSGNTIYF.